This TCR beta chain derives from a study of long-term antiretroviral therapy in people with HIV. Researchers ran immunoSEQ v3.0 at survey level. The protocol was immunoSEQ multiplex PCR, while the TCRdb copy is restricted to in-frame clones and leaves out a portion. The sample contains 20,000 to 25,000 clones, roughly 80% of which appear only once. V was cut by 6 bases and J by 2 bases, with 14 bases left in between. CDR3 size: 14 residues. CDR1 and CDR2 from the germline V gene are MNHEY and SMNVEV (reference sequence). The clonotype was recovered from a woman in her 30s with HIV. The sample in question was unsorted PBMCs, obtained 2.9 years after starting antiretroviral therapy. The rearrangement joins TRBV27 to TRBJ2-7, with D tentatively TRBD2 (6 bases). CDR3 DNA sequence: TGTGCCAGCAGCCTTGAGCGGGTTCCCTACGAGCAGTACTTC. This codes for CASSLERVPYEQYF.